Sequencing of this TCR beta chain was carried out in a study of untreated major depressive disorder. Whole-study findings and limits: Differences in TRBV25-01 and TRBV02-01 usage did not reach significance.

This clone was counted a single time. Its antigen is currently unknown. Assay used: immunoSEQ multiplex PCR; TCRdb lists only in-frame clones, some missing. The sample contains 20,000 to 25,000 clones, roughly nine tenths of which appear only once. CDR1 and CDR2 from the germline V gene are MDHEN and SYDVKM. Trimming took off 8 bases at V and 5 bases at J, with 15 bases between the two ends. The CDR3 length is 14 residues. No current or lifetime mood disorder and depressive symptom score of 5 or less defined controls. The sample comprised CD4+ T cells from PBMCs. The chain uses TRBV28 and TRBJ1-4; D remains unclear. The source is a woman in her thirties or forties in good health. CDR3 residues: CASGLGSSNEKLFF. The CDR3 nucleotides read TGTGCCAGCGGCTTGGGCAGCTCGAATGAAAAACTGTTTTTT.